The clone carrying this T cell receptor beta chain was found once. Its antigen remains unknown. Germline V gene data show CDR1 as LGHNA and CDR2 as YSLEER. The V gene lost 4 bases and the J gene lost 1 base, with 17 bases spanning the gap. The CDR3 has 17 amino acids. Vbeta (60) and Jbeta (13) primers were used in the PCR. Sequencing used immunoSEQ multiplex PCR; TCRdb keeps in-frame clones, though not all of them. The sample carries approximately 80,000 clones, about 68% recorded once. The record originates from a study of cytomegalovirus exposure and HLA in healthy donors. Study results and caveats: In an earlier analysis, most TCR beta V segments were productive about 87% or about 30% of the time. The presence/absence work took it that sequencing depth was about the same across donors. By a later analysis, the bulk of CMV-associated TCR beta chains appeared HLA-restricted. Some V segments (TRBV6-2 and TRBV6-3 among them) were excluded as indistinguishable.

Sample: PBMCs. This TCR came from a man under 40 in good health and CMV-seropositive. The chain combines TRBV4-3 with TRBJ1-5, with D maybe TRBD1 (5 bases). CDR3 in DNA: TGCGCCAGCAGCCCCGAGGATAGCAGGGTGAGCAATCAGCCCCAGCATTTT. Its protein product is CASSPEDSRVSNQPQHF.